A selection of T cell receptor beta chains follows, all from one sample in a study of T cell repertoires in cytomegalovirus infection. These receptors are not linked to any known antigen. Each CDR3 protein is one row after TCRdb ran MiXCR on the reads. The sample includes some 130,000 distinct CDR3 sequences, 25% to 35% seen only once; the top ten take about 56%. Sequencing was performed on CD8+ T cells from cultured PBMCs, taken from culture after CMV antigen stimulation. These receptors all stem from a human donor in good health (CMV status not recorded). Some clones in this sample may be carry-over from other donors' samples. Each CDR3 is given with its conserved first and last residue. A D gene is named only where the DNA matches it firmly. Rows may omit the clone size; those that give it use once, few, many or a size class.

clone_size: few; d_call: .; cdr3_length: 13; j_call: TRBJ2-3; v_call: TRBV19; cdr3_aa: CATSGAEGDTQYF; cdr3_nt: TGTGCCACCTCCGGGGCGGAAGGAGATACGCAGTATTTT
clone_size: few; d_call: .; cdr3_length: 11; j_call: TRBJ2-1; v_call: TRBV7-6; cdr3_aa: CASSPVGEQFF; cdr3_nt: TGTGCCAGCAGCCCCGTGGGCGAGCAGTTCTTC
clone_size: many; d_call: TRBD1; cdr3_length: 16; j_call: TRBJ1-6; v_call: TRBV18; cdr3_aa: CASSPDRVRGGSPLHF; cdr3_nt: TGTGCCAGCTCACCAGACAGGGTTCGAGGAGGGTCACCCCTCCACTTT
clone_size: .; d_call: .; cdr3_length: 11; j_call: TRBJ2-1; v_call: TRBV19; cdr3_aa: CASSRYNEQFF; cdr3_nt: TGTGCCAGTAGTAGATACAATGAGCAGTTCTTC
clone_size: .; d_call: .; cdr3_length: 13; j_call: TRBJ2-1; v_call: TRBV3-1; cdr3_aa: CASSQAMRDEQFF; cdr3_nt: TGTGCCAGCAGCCAAGCCATGAGGGATGAGCAGTTCTTC
clone_size: .; d_call: TRBD2; cdr3_length: 17; j_call: TRBJ2-2; v_call: TRBV28; cdr3_aa: CASSPFGAGENTGELFF; cdr3_nt: TGTGCCAGCAGCCCCTTCGGCGCGGGAGAGAACACCGGGGAGCTGTTTTTT
clone_size: .; d_call: .; cdr3_length: 15; j_call: TRBJ2-7; v_call: TRBV6-2/TRBV6-3; cdr3_aa: CASSSFEQAFYEQYF; cdr3_nt: TGTGCCAGCAGTTCCTTTGAACAGGCGTTCTACGAGCAGTACTTC
clone_size: few; d_call: .; cdr3_length: 17; j_call: TRBJ2-1; v_call: TRBV5-1; cdr3_aa: CASSLVPSNFAKDEQFF; cdr3_nt: TGCGCCAGCAGCTTGGTCCCCAGTAACTTCGCGAAGGATGAGCAGTTCTTC
clone_size: .; d_call: .; cdr3_length: 15; j_call: TRBJ2-2; v_call: TRBV29-1; cdr3_aa: CSVEGWGHNTGELFF; cdr3_nt: TGCAGCGTTGAAGGCTGGGGACATAACACCGGGGAGCTGTTTTTT
clone_size: many; d_call: TRBD1; cdr3_length: 12; j_call: TRBJ2-1; v_call: TRBV20-1; cdr3_aa: CSARITGDEQFF; cdr3_nt: TGCAGTGCTAGAATTACAGGGGATGAGCAGTTCTTC
clone_size: .; d_call: .; cdr3_length: 14; j_call: TRBJ2-5; v_call: TRBV6-5; cdr3_aa: CASSSSRDGETQYF; cdr3_nt: TGTGCCAGCAGCTCATCTCGGGATGGGGAGACCCAGTACTTC
clone_size: .; d_call: TRBD2; cdr3_length: 17; j_call: TRBJ2-2; v_call: TRBV7-9; cdr3_aa: CASSLAGGPFDTGELFF; cdr3_nt: TGTGCCAGCAGCCTAGCGGGGGGGCCGTTTGACACCGGGGAGCTGTTTTTT
clone_size: few; d_call: .; cdr3_length: 14; j_call: TRBJ1-4; v_call: TRBV19; cdr3_aa: CASSIQVDREKLFF; cdr3_nt: TGTGCCAGTAGTATACAGGTCGATCGAGAAAAACTGTTTTTT
clone_size: .; d_call: .; cdr3_length: 14; j_call: TRBJ1-1; v_call: TRBV28; cdr3_aa: CASRSDRLNTEAFF; cdr3_nt: TGTGCCAGCCGATCCGACAGGTTGAACACTGAAGCTTTCTTT